One sample yielded the 24 T cell receptor beta chains listed below, sequenced in a study of human T cells and chemical hapten exposure. MiXCR, applied by TCRdb to the RACE reads, yields one record per CDR3 protein. The table lists around 300,000 distinct CDR3 sequences, approximately 6.3% of them singletons. Time point of the sample: patch test 1, 2 weeks after DPC sensitization. Documented treatment: therapeutic diphenylcyclopropenone sensitization with weekly scalp DPC. The material was whole blood, obtained in connection with sensitization to the hapten diphenylcyclopropenone (DPC). The receptor set was obtained from a woman younger than 35 with alopecia areata. Some clones in this sample may be carry-over from other donors' samples.

This clonotype was observed many times. The chain employs TRBV7-6 and TRBJ2-1; D not resolved. Germline CDR1 is SGHVS and CDR2 is FNYEAQ. Trimming took off 4 bases at V and 7 bases at J, with 20 bases between the two ends. The CDR3 is 16 residues long. CDR3 sequence (DNA): TGTGCCAGCAGCTCCCTGACTGTGTCCACCCTGAATGAGCAGTTCTTC. Protein product: CASSSLTVSTLNEQFF.

The V and J genes are TRBV2 and TRBJ1-1; D unclear. Germline V gene sequence: CDR1 SNHLY, CDR2 FYNNEI. The CDR3 loop spans 16 amino acids. With 4 bases removed from V and 1 base from J, the gap between germline ends came to 16 bases. The CDR3 region has the DNA TGTGCCAGCAGTGCCAGTTGGAGCACTCGGAACACTGAAGCTTTCTTT. It translates to CASSASWSTRNTEAFF.

This clonotype was counted between two and nine times. The genes are TRBV6-5 and TRBJ1-4; 7 bases map to TRBD1. This CDR3 is 15 amino acids long. The V gene's germline CDR1 is MNHEY and CDR2 SVGAGI. V shed 0 bases and J 4 bases; nucleotides not matched to a gene: 2. The DNA of the CDR3 is TGTGCCAGCAGTTACTCCGGGACAGTTAATGAAAAACTGTTTTTT. Amino acids: CASSYSGTVNEKLFF.

The V gene is TRBV18, the J gene TRBJ1-1; D perhaps matches TRBD1 (5 bases). V was clipped by 5 bases and J by 5 bases, with 12 bases between them. Germline CDR1 reads KGHSH; CDR2 reads LQKENI. This CDR3 has 13 amino acids. CDR3 residues: CASSGAFGTEAFF. Written as DNA, the CDR3 is TGTGCCAGCTCAGGGGCGTTCGGAACTGAAGCTTTCTTT.

The table lists this clonotype with many counts. V usage is TRBV4-2 and J usage is TRBJ2-7, with 12 positions matching TRBD2. Unmatched junction bases numbered 3, after V lost 4 bases and J lost 2 bases. The CDR3 length is 15 residues. The germline CDR1 and CDR2 sequences are LGHNA and YNFKEQ. The chain's CDR3 is CASSPGLAGTYEQYF. CDR3 sequence (DNA): TGTGCCAGCAGCCCGGGACTAGCGGGTACCTACGAGCAGTACTTC.

The table lists this clonotype with many counts. The V and J genes are TRBV6-6 and TRBJ1-6, with 9 bases identical to TRBD1. Per germline, CDR1 MNHNY and CDR2 SVGAGI (reference sequence). V was clipped by 6 bases and J by 10 bases; unmatched bases: 10. This CDR3 spans 15 amino acids. CDR3 coding DNA: TGTGCCAGCAGCCCGGGACAGGGCTTGGGGTCACCCCTCCACTTT. Protein: CASSPGQGLGSPLHF.

This clonotype was detected a few times. This chain links TRBV4-3 with TRBJ1-5; D gene unclear. Germline-derived CDR1 and CDR2 are LGHNA and YSLEER. This CDR3 has 13 residues. Trimming took off 3 bases at V and 7 bases at J, with 10 bases between the two ends. CDR3 sequence reads: CASSQEVQQPQHF. The CDR3 region has the DNA TGCGCCAGCAGCCAGGAGGTCCAACAGCCCCAGCATTTT.

The table lists this clonotype with a few counts. In DNA, the CDR3 is TGTGCCAGCAGTTACCACTCGTGGGAGAAAGTAAAACTGTTTTTT. This codes for CASSYHSWEKVKLFF. This rearrangement joins TRBV6-5 to TRBJ1-4; no definite D call. V was shortened by 2 bases and J by 10 bases, with 17 bases between the two germline ends. This CDR3 region has 15 residues. The germline CDR1 and CDR2 sequences are MNHEY and SVGAGI.

This clonotype was counted between two and nine times. The chain is built from TRBV6-4 and TRBJ1-5, with a weak D call TRBD1 (6 bases). Trimming stripped 6 bases from V and 0 bases from J, with 12 bases between. Germline V gene sequence: CDR1 MRHNA, CDR2 SNTAGT. The CDR3 has 15 amino acids. This CDR3 reads CASRDRSNSNQPQHF. DNA of the CDR3: TGTGCCAGCAGGGACAGATCGAATAGCAATCAGCCCCAGCATTTT.

J is TRBJ2-5 and V is TRBV9, with D possibly TRBD1 on 6 matching bases. CDR3 size: 15 residues. V gave up 0 bases and J gave up 1 base, with 10 bases separating them. Germline CDR1 and CDR2: SGDLS and YYNGEE. This CDR3 reads CASSVGWGPQETQYF. In nucleotides, the CDR3 is TGTGCCAGCAGCGTAGGATGGGGGCCCCAAGAGACCCAGTACTTC.

There are many counts of this clonotype. This chain connects TRBV29-1 to TRBJ1-1, with D unclear. Trimming took 6 bases from V and 12 from J, leaving 14 bases between them. Germline CDR1 is SQVTM and CDR2 is ANQGSEA. The CDR3 has 10 amino acids. The CDR3 DNA sequence: TGCAGCGTGCTTTTAGCAAAGTCTTTCTTT. This translates into CSVLLAKSFF. The variable domain in full, completed from reference TRBV29-1 and TRBJ1-1, reads SAVISQKPSRDICQRGTSLTIQCQVDSQVTMMFWYRQQPGQSLTLIATANQGSEATYESGFVIDKFPISRPNLTFSTLTVSNMSPEDSSIYLCSVLLAKSFFGQGTRLTVV.

A note on this clonotype: A read error may be the cause here, since a much bigger clone is one base away. The gene calls are TRBV4-3 and TRBJ1-1, with a possible D match to TRBD1 (5 bases). Germline V CDR1 and CDR2: LGHNA, YSLEER. Trimming stripped 2 bases from V and 5 bases from J, with 12 bases between. This CDR3 region has 14 residues. CDR3 in amino acids: CASSQTWEGTEAFF. For the CDR3, the DNA is TGCGCCAGCAGCCAAACCTGGGAGGGGACTGAAGCTTTCTTT.

The chain links TRBV4-2 to TRBJ1-5; D gene unclear. The V and J ends lost 3 bases and 5 bases respectively, with 5 bases between them. The CDR3 is 12 residues long. Germline V gene data show CDR1 as LGHNA and CDR2 as YNFKEQ. CDR3 sequence reads: CASSQMDQPQHF. The CDR3 DNA sequence: TGTGCCAGCAGCCAGATGGATCAGCCCCAGCATTTT.

This clonotype has a handful of counts. The chain carries TRBV6-1 and TRBJ2-5, with D possibly matching TRBD2 (6 bases). Germline lookup yields CDR1 MNHNS and CDR2 SASEGT. The CDR3 runs to 17 residues. V lost 2 bases, J lost 3 bases, and 19 bases lay in between. The CDR3 region is CASSEPLGRPGEETQYF. Written as DNA, the CDR3 is TGTGCCAGCAGTGAACCTTTGGGACGACCGGGGGAAGAGACCCAGTACTTC.

This clonotype came up many times. The chain recombines TRBV12-3 or TRBV12-4 with TRBJ2-2; tentative D call: TRBD2 (7 bases). The CDR3 has 12 residues. The V and J ends lost 6 bases and 7 bases respectively, with 9 bases between them. CDR3 region: CASRGGLGELFF. In nucleotides, the CDR3 is TGTGCCAGCAGGGGGGGGCTCGGGGAGCTGTTTTTT.

This clonotype was seen repeatedly, ten times or more. The chain is built from TRBV18 and TRBJ1-5; TRBD1 matches at 7 bases. With 9 bases clipped from V and 2 bases from J, the junction kept 13 bases outside the gene matches. The germline gives CDR1 KGHSH, CDR2 LQKENI. The CDR3 contains 16 residues. DNA for the CDR3: TGTGCCAGTTCGCTGGAGGGGGCCGGTGGCAATCAGCCCCAGCATTTT. Protein sequence: CASSLEGAGGNQPQHF.

The V call is TRBV28, the J call TRBJ1-5, with a weak D call TRBD1 (6 bases). The CDR3 consists of 14 residues. Germline loops: CDR1 MDHEN, CDR2 SYDVKM. V was shortened by 5 bases and J by 6 bases, with 14 bases between the two germline ends. The CDR3: CASSHGGGSQPQHF. The CDR3 DNA follows: TGTGCCAGCAGTCACGGGGGGGGCTCTCAGCCCCAGCATTTT.

This clonotype was seen repeatedly, ten times or more. The gene calls are TRBV24-1 and TRBJ2-3, with D uncertain. The CDR3 consists of 14 residues. Germline values: CDR1 KGHDR, CDR2 SFDVKD. V was cut by 4 bases and J by 3 bases, with 10 bases left in between. DNA of the CDR3: TGTGCCACCAGTGACAGCCCTGGTACAGATACGCAGTATTTT. Amino acid sequence: CATSDSPGTDTQYF.

This clonotype was seen ten or more times. The rearrangement joins TRBV15 to TRBJ1-4; D unclear. There are 13 residues in the CDR3. The ends were cut back, 0 bases at V and 14 bases at J, with 13 bases in the middle. Germline CDR1 is LNHNV and CDR2 is YYDKDF (reference sequence). CDR3 nucleotide sequence: TGTGCCACCAGCAGAGATAGAAGGGTTAGGCTGTTTTTT. Translation gives CATSRDRRVRLFF.

The chain recombines TRBV3-1 with TRBJ1-6, with D uncertain. With 0 bases removed from V and 8 bases from J, the gap between germline ends came to 5 bases. Germline V gene lookup returns CDR1 LGHDT and CDR2 YNNKEL (reference sequence). CDR3 length: 13 amino acids. The CDR3 nucleotides are TGTGCCAGCAGCCAAGACCTCTATTCACCCCTCCACTTT. Translation gives CASSQDLYSPLHF.

This clonotype was found a few times. V gene TRBV20-1 combines with J gene TRBJ2-3; TRBD2 aligns across 12 bases. Germline lookup yields CDR1 DFQATT and CDR2 SNEGSKA (reference sequence). This CDR3 has 16 amino acids. V gave up 3 bases and J gave up 3 bases; unmatched junction bases: 7. The CDR3 spells CSASRASGGATDTQYF. CDR3 DNA sequence: TGCAGTGCTAGTAGGGCTAGCGGGGGGGCGACAGATACGCAGTATTTT.

The chain combines TRBV20-1 with TRBJ1-1, with TRBD1 matching over 8 bases. Germline assignment: CDR1 DFQATT and CDR2 SNEGSKA (reference sequence). There are 13 residues in the CDR3. Unmatched junction bases numbered 4, after V lost 6 bases and J lost 1 base. The chain's CDR3 is CSALTGANTEAFF. Written as DNA, the CDR3 is TGCAGTGCCCTGACAGGGGCGAACACTGAAGCTTTCTTT.

This clonotype was counted many times. The genes are TRBV5-6 and TRBJ2-7; either TRBD1 or TRBD2 may supply D (5 bases each). Germline loops: CDR1 SGHDT, CDR2 YYEEEE. V gave up 1 base and J gave up 3 bases, with 14 bases separating them. The CDR3 consists of 15 residues. For the CDR3, the DNA is TGTGCCAGCAGCTTGATTTGGGACGCATACTACGAGCAGTACTTC. It translates to CASSLIWDAYYEQYF.

The rearrangement joins TRBV4-2 to TRBJ1-6; 8 positions agree with TRBD1. The CDR3 sequence is 19 residues long. With V trimmed by 1 base and J by 0 bases, 8 bases remained unmatched. Germline V gene data show CDR1 as LGHNA and CDR2 as YNFKEQ. The DNA for the CDR3 is TGTGCCAGCAGCCAAGGGACAGGGTTTGGGAGCTCCTATAATTCACCCCTCCACTTT. Its protein product is CASSQGTGFGSSYNSPLHF.